A single sample gave rise to the 10 T cell receptor beta chains below, sequenced in a study of blood T cells in healthy people across ages. For the second PCR, which ran for 7 to 11 cycles, a sample-barcoded 5' primer and a J-beta primer mix were used. In TCRdb, the 5' RACE reads were re-called with MiXCR into one record per CDR3 protein. The profile shows about 1.4 million distinct CDR3 sequences, approximately 59% of them singletons. The source material was blood. The receptor set was obtained from a man younger than 30 in good health.

The rearrangement joins TRBV12-3 or TRBV12-4 to TRBJ2-7; TRBD2 matches 10 bases. The V gene end was trimmed by 6 bases and the J gene end by 6 bases; junction bases not matched to a gene: 5. The CDR3 runs 13 residues. The CDR3 protein is CASSPGLAVEQYF. CDR3 coding DNA: TGTGCCAGCAGCCCCGGACTAGCGGTCGAGCAGTACTTC.

The rearrangement links TRBV14 to TRBJ2-1; D possibly corresponds to TRBD2 (5 bases). V lost 2 bases to trimming and J lost 2 bases, with 10 bases between them. Germline V gene lookup returns CDR1 SGHDN and CDR2 FVKESK. The CDR3 loop spans 15 amino acids. The DNA of the CDR3 is TGTGCCAGCAGCCAACCGGACGGGGCCTACAATGAGCAGTTCTTC. This codes for CASSQPDGAYNEQFF.

This clonotype was observed many times. The chain is built from TRBV15 and TRBJ1-2, with D maybe TRBD1 (5 bases). The CDR3 runs 12 residues. V dropped 0 bases and J dropped 8 bases, with 7 bases sitting between them. Germline V lookup: CDR1 LNHNV, CDR2 YYDKDF (reference sequence). This chain's CDR3 is CATSRDREGYTF. In DNA, the CDR3 is TGTGCCACCAGCAGAGACAGGGAGGGCTACACCTTC.

The rearrangement links TRBV7-9 to TRBJ1-2; D ambiguous. Germline V gene data show CDR1 as SEHNR and CDR2 as FQNEAQ (reference sequence). The CDR3 consists of 14 residues. V was shortened by 5 bases and J by 5 bases, with 15 bases between the two germline ends. The CDR3 region is CASSARGSSYGYTF. CDR3 DNA: TGTGCCAGCAGCGCTCGCGGATCTTCGTATGGCTACACCTTC.

The table lists this clonotype with a count of one. The V and J genes are TRBV6-2 or TRBV6-3 and TRBJ1-1, with D possibly being TRBD1 (5 bases). Germline V lookup: CDR1 MNHEY, CDR2 SVGEGT. The CDR3 is 13 residues long. With 7 bases removed from V and 0 bases from J, the gap between germline ends came to 9 bases. The CDR3 DNA reads as TGTGCCAGCACTCAGGGAGTGAACACTGAAGCTTTCTTT. Translating gives CASTQGVNTEAFF.

This clonotype was observed a few times. This sequence joins TRBV27 and TRBJ1-2; TRBD1 matches at 7 bases. Germline CDR1 reads MNHEY; CDR2 reads SMNVEV (reference sequence). The CDR3 is 16 residues long. J lost 2 bases, V lost 4 bases, and 10 bases had no gene match. CDR3 nucleotides: TGTGCCAGCAGTTCCCTCCAACAGGGGCCAAACTATGGCTACACCTTC. It specifies CASSSLQQGPNYGYTF.

This chain connects TRBV14 to TRBJ2-1, with D hard to call. There are 12 residues in the CDR3. Trimming left V 3 bases short and J 12 bases short, with 12 bases between. Germline CDR1 reads SGHDN; CDR2 reads FVKESK. CDR3 in DNA: TGTGCCAGCAGCCAGAGCTTGTTGGGGCAGTTCTTC. Protein: CASSQSLLGQFF. The variable domain in full, with the rest retrieved from reference TRBV14 and TRBJ2-1, is EAGVTQFPSHSVIEKGQTVTLRCDPISGHDNLYWYRRVMGKEIKFLLHFVKESKQDESGMPNNRFLAERTGGTYSTLKVQPAELEDSGVYFCASSQSLLGQFFGPGTRLTVL.

This clonotype came up a few times. This sequence joins TRBV12-3 or TRBV12-4 and TRBJ1-2; the D is unclear. This CDR3 comprises 16 residues. Trimming shortened V by 6 bases and J by 3 bases, and 20 bases separated the two germline ends. CDR3 amino acids: CASSQPYIWDYYGYTF. The CDR3 coding sequence is TGTGCCAGCAGCCAACCATATATCTGGGATTACTATGGCTACACCTTC.

This clonotype was seen a single time. The gene calls are TRBV4-1 and TRBJ2-3, with 8 bases aligning to TRBD2. The CDR3 covers 19 residues. The V segment lost 0 bases and the J segment 1 base; nucleotides outside the gene matches: 12. Germline V lookup: CDR1 MGHRA, CDR2 YSYEKL. The CDR3: CASSQEGGRPTWGTDTQYF. CDR3 bases: TGCGCCAGCAGCCAAGAAGGCGGGAGGCCTACTTGGGGCACAGATACGCAGTATTTT.

The rearrangement uses TRBV7-2 and TRBJ1-2; 8 bases agree with TRBD1. V trimming: 5 bases; J trimming: 4 bases; junction bases outside the gene matches: 9. Germline V gene data show CDR1 as SGHTA and CDR2 as FQGNSA. This CDR3 contains 15 residues. DNA for the CDR3: TGTGCCAGCAGCCCTGGGGGGGACAGGTCCTATGGCTACACCTTC. Translation gives CASSPGGDRSYGYTF.